Listed below are T cell receptor beta chains from one sample, sequenced in a study of blood T cells in healthy people across ages. TCRdb ran MiXCR on the 5' RACE reads and lists one entry per CDR3 protein. The table shows about 1.5 million distinct CDR3 sequences, with 42% occurring only once. Material: blood. The receptors originated from a woman between 18 and 29 years old in good health. Both conserved end residues are part of each CDR3. D genes are given only for firm matches. Size tells how often a clone was seen (once, few, many) or the class of an expanded clone, and some rows leave it out.

j_call,d_call,v_call,clone_size,cdr3_aa,cdr3_nt
TRBJ2-7,-,TRBV3-1,-,CASSQEVSPRYYEQYF,TGTGCCAGCAGCCAAGAGGTGAGTCCTCGATACTACGAGCAGTACTTC
TRBJ2-7,TRBD2,TRBV29-1,-,CSVEGTSGISYEQYF,TGCAGCGTTGAGGGGACTAGCGGGATCTCCTACGAGCAGTACTTC
TRBJ1-2,-,TRBV27,-,CASGQNNYGYTF,TGTGCCAGCGGACAGAATAACTATGGCTACACCTTC
TRBJ2-1,TRBD2,TRBV5-1,few,CASSFGAGGTYNEQFF,TGCGCCAGCAGCTTTGGAGCGGGAGGAACCTACAATGAGCAGTTCTTC
TRBJ1-5,-,TRBV9,-,CASSVGGLNQPQHF,TGTGCCAGCAGCGTAGGAGGGTTGAATCAGCCCCAGCATTTT
TRBJ2-3,TRBD2,TRBV9,-,CASSKVAGQTGDTQYF,TGTGCCAGCAGCAAAGTAGCGGGACAAACGGGAGATACGCAGTATTTT
TRBJ2-7,-,TRBV7-9,few,CASSTGPTYEQYF,TGTGCCAGCAGTACGGGTCCAACCTACGAGCAGTACTTC
TRBJ2-7,-,TRBV20-1,-,CSATWGQATYEQYF,TGCAGTGCTACTTGGGGTCAGGCGACCTACGAGCAGTACTTC
TRBJ1-5,TRBD1,TRBV14,-,CASSPLGQGATWSNQPQHF,TGTGCCAGCAGCCCTCTCGGACAGGGGGCGACTTGGTCCAATCAGCCCCAGCATTTT
TRBJ1-2,TRBD1,TRBV20-1,once,CSAHGTGEGGYTF,TGCAGTGCTCATGGGACAGGGGAGGGAGGCTACACCTTC
TRBJ2-5,TRBD1,TRBV10-3,few,CAISGQGANEQYF,TGTGCCATCAGTGGACAGGGGGCCAATGAGCAGTACTTC
TRBJ2-5,TRBD2,TRBV27,-,CASSTGLAGGRETQYF,TGTGCCAGCAGTACTGGACTAGCGGGGGGTCGGGAGACCCAGTACTTC
TRBJ2-1,TRBD2,TRBV6-5,few,CASSFSFRDYRFF,TGTGCCAGCAGTTTCAGTTTCCGGGACTACCGGTTCTTC
TRBJ2-2,TRBD1,TRBV5-1,-,CASRPGQGAINTGELFF,TGCGCCAGCCGACCGGGACAGGGAGCGATAAACACCGGGGAGCTGTTTTTT
TRBJ2-7,TRBD1,TRBV12-3/TRBV12-4,few,CASSPAGDRSYEQYF,TGTGCCAGCAGCCCTGCCGGGGACAGGTCCTACGAGCAGTACTTC
TRBJ2-3,TRBD2,TRBV7-9,-,CASSAGTSGGWSGTDTQYF,TGTGCCAGCAGCGCTGGTACTAGCGGGGGCTGGAGTGGAACAGATACGCAGTATTTT
TRBJ1-1,TRBD1,TRBV12-3/TRBV12-4,few,CASRKTGSIEAFF,TGTGCCAGCAGGAAGACAGGGAGCATTGAAGCTTTCTTT
TRBJ2-3,TRBD2,TRBV2,many,CASRGLAGDTDTQYF,TGTGCCAGCAGGGGACTAGCGGGAGACACAGATACGCAGTATTTT
TRBJ1-5,-,TRBV12-3/TRBV12-4,few,CASSSEGGNQPQHF,TGTGCCAGCAGTTCTGAGGGGGGCAATCAGCCCCAGCATTTT
TRBJ1-4,-,TRBV20-1,few,CSASVGSTNEKLFF,TGCAGTGCTAGCGTAGGATCAACTAATGAAAAACTGTTTTTT
TRBJ1-4,-,TRBV4-1,-,CASSLGPQEGNEKLFF,TGCGCCAGCAGCCTCGGGCCCCAGGAGGGCAATGAAAAACTGTTTTTT
TRBJ1-2,-,TRBV7-9,few,CASSLQLIYGYTF,TGTGCCAGCAGCTTACAGTTAATCTATGGCTACACCTTC
TRBJ2-1,TRBD2,TRBV7-9,-,CTSSLSNSGGHSYNEQFF,TGTACCAGCAGCTTAAGTAATAGCGGGGGGCACTCCTACAATGAGCAGTTCTTC
TRBJ1-1,-,TRBV20-1,-,CSADMWDEAFF,TGCAGTGCTGACATGTGGGATGAAGCTTTCTTT
TRBJ1-4,TRBD1,TRBV29-1,few,CSVVYRGRGDEKLFF,TGCAGCGTTGTATACAGGGGGCGCGGGGATGAAAAACTGTTTTTT
TRBJ2-5,-,TRBV20-1,-,CSPRGETQYF,TGCAGTCCTCGGGGAGAGACCCAGTACTTC
TRBJ1-2,-,TRBV29-1,-,CSVYQRAPNYGYTF,TGCAGCGTTTACCAGAGGGCACCCAACTATGGCTACACCTTC
TRBJ2-7,TRBD1,TRBV2,-,CASSTGGTAETRYF,TGTGCCAGCAGTACAGGGGGAACTGCGGAGACCCGGTACTTC
TRBJ2-7,TRBD1,TRBV6-2/TRBV6-3,-,CASSFPIQGARHAYEQYF,TGTGCCAGCTCGTTTCCGATCCAGGGGGCCAGACACGCCTACGAGCAGTACTTC
TRBJ1-2,-,TRBV7-9,-,CASSVVPASYGYTF,TGTGCCAGCAGCGTAGTCCCCGCCTCCTATGGCTACACCTTC
TRBJ2-1,TRBD2,TRBV20-1,-,CSARLAGPVYNEQFF,TGCAGTGCTAGACTAGCGGGGCCCGTTTACAATGAGCAGTTCTTC
TRBJ2-7,TRBD2,TRBV4-3,few,CASSQQLAESYEQYF,TGCGCCAGCAGCCAACAACTAGCGGAATCCTACGAGCAGTACTTC
TRBJ2-1,TRBD2,TRBV7-2,few,CASSLIAAGVYNEQFF,TGTGCCAGCAGCTTAATTGCAGCGGGGGTTTACAATGAGCAGTTCTTC
TRBJ1-5,-,TRBV20-1,-,CSATGDDLLGSNQPQHF,TGCAGTGCTACAGGGGACGACCTTTTGGGTAGCAATCAGCCCCAGCATTTT
TRBJ2-2,TRBD1,TRBV4-3,-,CASSQDPGQTSNTGELFF,TGCGCCAGCAGCCAAGATCCGGGACAGACTTCGAACACCGGGGAGCTGTTTTTT
TRBJ1-4,-,TRBV7-2,-,CASSVIAGEGKLFF,TGTGCCAGCAGCGTAATTGCAGGGGAGGGTAAACTGTTTTTT
TRBJ2-7,-,TRBV4-2,few,CASSQDKVGYEQYF,TGTGCCAGCAGCCAAGATAAAGTGGGATACGAGCAGTACTTC
TRBJ1-2,-,TRBV29-1,-,CSLTYTGRDGYTF,TGCAGCCTGACCTATACAGGGAGGGATGGCTACACCTTC
TRBJ2-4,TRBD1,TRBV6-5,-,CASSPNRGLNIQYF,TGTGCCAGCAGCCCTAACAGGGGGCTGAACATTCAGTACTTC
TRBJ2-1,TRBD1,TRBV12-3/TRBV12-4,-,CASTGTGEGGGFF,TGTGCCAGCACGGGGACAGGGGAAGGGGGTGGGTTCTTC
TRBJ1-5,-,TRBV6-5,-,CASSYSNRDRQPQHF,TGTGCCAGCAGTTACTCCAACAGGGATCGGCAGCCCCAGCATTTT
TRBJ2-5,-,TRBV6-2/TRBV6-3,-,CASTDYETQYF,TGTGCCAGCACCGACTACGAGACCCAGTACTTC
TRBJ1-2,-,TRBV12-3/TRBV12-4,-,CASSLRKGLGGAGVYGYTF,TGTGCCAGCAGTTTAAGGAAGGGCTTAGGGGGGGCTGGGGTCTATGGCTACACCTTC
TRBJ1-2,-,TRBV9,-,CASSVGPSSNYGYTF,TGTGCCAGCAGCGTAGGTCCCAGCTCTAACTATGGCTACACCTTC
TRBJ2-5,TRBD2,TRBV6-1,-,CAIGIGLAETRGQETQYF,TGTGCCATCGGGATCGGACTAGCGGAGACCAGGGGCCAAGAGACCCAGTACTTC
TRBJ2-5,-,TRBV7-2,-,CASSLGGRGRQYF,TGTGCCAGCAGCTTAGGGGGAAGGGGACGCCAGTACTTC
TRBJ2-1,-,TRBV12-3/TRBV12-4,-,CASSWGRASSYNEQFF,TGTGCCAGCAGTTGGGGTCGAGCGAGCTCCTACAATGAGCAGTTCTTC